This entry is about one T cell receptor beta chain. Its antigen is not known. About 37,500 genome equivalents of blood DNA were amplified for TRB. The CDR3 consists of 15 residues. The germline CDR1 and CDR2 sequences are MNHNS and SASEGT. This specimen belongs to a study of T cell clusters in autoimmune cytopenias. Points from the study as a whole: The T cell clusters were defined only in silico, without experimental functional validation. TRB repertoire shifts in secondary cytopenia and chronic lymphocytic leukemia mostly reflected lymphoma, not autoimmunity. Compared with active autoimmune hepatitis patients, healthy donors showed 2.5 to 3-fold more exclusive TRB clusters. Clustering suggested that physiological T cell clusters were missing in primary autoimmune cytopenia patients.

TRB rearrangements were amplified by touch-down multiplex PCR with mixed TRB-A/B primers. After re-calling the multiplex PCR reads, TCRdb lists one entry per CDR3 protein, DNA absent. Recorded for this sample: some 6,000 distinct CDR3 sequences. This receptor was identified in a human donor with an autoimmune cytopenia or autoimmune hepatitis (not recorded which). The sample comprised peripheral blood. V usage is TRBV6-1 and J usage is TRBJ1-6. The CDR3 here is CASSETLGSNSPLHF.